The next 32 T cell receptor beta chains were all read from a single sample in a study of beta chain features in type 1 diabetes. Isolated RNA was reverse transcribed in full, so expressed TCRB transcripts were sequenced. This table comes from immunoSEQ multiplex PCR, and its TCRdb copy is limited to in-frame clones, with some not included. The data contain under 400,000 clones, around 19% of them seen just once; the ten biggest clones take up approximately 0.043%. The sample taken for sequencing was naive CD4+ T cells from blood. The receptors shown here come from a woman between 18 and 30 years old in good health.

Only a few counts were recorded for this clone. The V call is TRBV5-6, the J call TRBJ1-5, with 9 nucleotides matching TRBD1. V trimming: 4 bases; J trimming: 11 bases; junction bases outside the gene matches: 7. The CDR3 extends over 13 amino acids. Germline V gives CDR1 SGHDT, CDR2 YYEEEE. The CDR3 bases are TGTGCCAGCAGCAACAGGGGGCGCGAGGCCCAGCATTTT. Its translation is CASSNRGREAQHF.

The chain carries TRBV5-4 and TRBJ2-2; no firm D call. CDR3 size: 13 residues. The germline gives CDR1 SGHNT, CDR2 YYREEE (reference sequence). V lost 4 bases and J 0 bases, leaving 4 bases between the germline ends. CDR3 loop: CASSGPNTGELFF. CDR3 DNA: TGTGCCAGCAGCGGCCCGAACACCGGGGAGCTGTTTTTT.

This chain uses TRBV19 with TRBJ2-1; D is perhaps TRBD2 (6 bases). CDR3 length equals 16 residues. Germline loops: CDR1 LNHDA, CDR2 SQIVND (reference sequence). The V end lost 8 bases, the J end lost 7 bases, and 24 bases lay between the germline ends. The CDR3 DNA sequence: TGTGCCAGTGGTCTGGCTGCGACTAGGAGGTTTAATGAGCAGTTCTTC. Translated: CASGLAATRRFNEQFF. Combining the CDR3 with reference TRBV19 and TRBJ2-1 gives the whole variable domain DGGITQSPKYLFRKEGQNVTLSCEQNLNHDAMYWYRQDPGQGLRLIYYSQIVNDFQKGDIAEGYSVSREKKESFPLTVTSAQKNPTAFYLCASGLAATRRFNEQFFGPGTRLTVL.

V is TRBV4-1 and J is TRBJ1-1; TRBD1 matches 7 bases. The CDR3 has 14 residues. With 1 base clipped from V and 6 bases from J, the junction kept 5 bases outside the gene matches. Germline loops: CDR1 MGHRA, CDR2 YSYEKL. The CDR3 is CASSQVDRVPEAFF. The CDR3, as DNA: TGCGCCAGCAGCCAAGTTGACAGGGTACCTGAAGCTTTCTTT.

The chain joins TRBV19 to TRBJ1-4, with a weak D call TRBD1 (5 bases). Germline CDR1 and CDR2: LNHDA and SQIVND (reference sequence). The V gene lost 7 bases and the J gene lost 8 bases, with 20 bases spanning the gap. The CDR3 length is 15 residues. CDR3 in amino acids: CASTKQAVRTEKLFF. For the CDR3, the DNA is TGTGCCAGTACGAAACAGGCCGTCCGGACAGAAAAACTGTTTTTT.

This clone was seen more than once but under ten times. The V call is TRBV5-1, the J call TRBJ2-7; TRBD1 matches at 10 bases. Trimming at V came to 4 bases and at J to 9 bases, leaving 7 bases not matched to a gene. This CDR3 region has 13 residues. Per the germline V gene, CDR1 is SGHRS and CDR2 is YFSETQ. Here the CDR3 DNA reads TGCGCCAGCAGCCCCGGACAGGGGGTGGGGCAGTACTTC. Translated, it gives CASSPGQGVGQYF.

This clone was picked up a small number of times. This chain uses TRBV29-1 with TRBJ2-2; 8 bases are a match to TRBD1. The CDR3 is 14 residues long. Per the germline V gene, CDR1 is SQVTM and CDR2 is ANQGSEA. V shed 5 bases and J 4 bases; nucleotides not matched to a gene: 6. CDR3 in DNA: TGCAGCGTTTATAACGACAGGGGCACCGGGGAGCTGTTTTTT. This translates into CSVYNDRGTGELFF.

The V gene is TRBV30, the J gene TRBJ2-1; 9 nucleotides align to TRBD2. The CDR3 contains 14 residues. The V segment lost 1 base and the J segment 7 bases; nucleotides outside the gene matches: 5. Germline V gives CDR1 GTSNPN, CDR2 SVGIG (reference sequence). The CDR3, as DNA: TGTGCCTGGAGTGCAGCGGGAGGACGAAATGAGCAGTTCTTC. Translation: CAWSAAGGRNEQFF.

J is TRBJ2-1 and V is TRBV18; 7 bases agree with TRBD1. Germline lookup yields CDR1 KGHSH and CDR2 LQKENI. The length of the CDR3 is 13 residues. Trimming took 3 bases from V and 12 from J; bases not matched to a gene: 8. The CDR3 region has the DNA TGTGCCAGCTCACCGGGACAGATAGATAGGCAGTTCTTC. This sequence encodes CASSPGQIDRQFF. Full variable domain (outside the CDR3, taken from reference TRBV18 and TRBJ2-1): NAGVMQNPRHLVRRRGQEARLRCSPMKGHSHVYWYRQLPEEGLKFMVYLQKENIIDESGMPKERFSAEFPKEGPSILRIQQVVRGDSAAYFCASSPGQIDRQFFGPGTRLTVL.

The rearrangement uses TRBV6-5 and TRBJ2-3, with D possibly TRBD1 on 6 matching bases. The CDR3 consists of 12 residues. The germline V and J ends were trimmed by 2 bases and 13 bases, with 13 bases remaining between them. Germline V lookup: CDR1 MNHEY, CDR2 SVGAGI. CDR3 nucleotide sequence: TGTGCCAGCAGTTACAAGCAGGGGTTTAAGTATTTT. It specifies CASSYKQGFKYF.

This clone showed up just a few times. The chain employs TRBV30 and TRBJ2-5; a possible D gene is TRBD2 (5 bases). The CDR3 totals 13 residues. Trimming removed 4 bases from V and 7 bases from J, with 16 bases in between. The germline gives CDR1 GTSNPN, CDR2 SVGIG (reference sequence). The CDR3 sequence: CAWMRRLDGTQYF. CDR3 bases: TGTGCCTGGATGCGGAGGTTGGATGGGACCCAGTACTTC.

This clone was picked up a small number of times. The chain employs TRBV5-1 and TRBJ2-1; the match to TRBD2 covers 7 bases. CDR1 and CDR2 (germline): SGHRS, YFSETQ. Trimming removed 0 bases from V and 3 bases from J; junction bases left unmatched: 3. CDR3 size: 15 residues. This chain's CDR3 is CASSLGGLIYNEQFF. The CDR3 DNA reads TGCGCCAGCAGCTTGGGGGGACTAATCTACAATGAGCAGTTCTTC.

Only a few counts were recorded for this clone. The V call is TRBV4-1, the J call TRBJ2-1; 11 bases agree with TRBD2. Germline CDR1 and CDR2: MGHRA and YSYEKL. V was pared by 5 bases and J by 0 bases, with 9 bases of the junction left unmatched. The CDR3 extends over 18 amino acids. CDR3 nucleotide sequence: TGCGCCAGCAGCAAAGGCCGACTAGCGGGGAACTCCTACAATGAGCAGTTCTTC. This translates into CASSKGRLAGNSYNEQFF.

This clone was seen a handful of times. The chain has TRBV7-2 and TRBJ2-5; possibly TRBD1 for D (5 bases). This CDR3 has 12 residues. The germline V and J ends were trimmed by 5 bases and 6 bases, with 10 bases remaining between them. Germline V lookup: CDR1 SGHTA, CDR2 FQGNSA. DNA for the CDR3: TGTGCCAGCAGCCCCGACAGTCAGACCCAGTACTTC. Its translation is CASSPDSQTQYF. Filled out from reference TRBV7-2 and TRBJ2-5, the complete variable domain reads GAGVSQSPSNKVTEKGKDVELRCDPISGHTALYWYRQSLGQGLEFLIYFQGNSAPDKSGLPSDRFSAERTGGSVSTLTIQRTQQEDSAVYLCASSPDSQTQYFGPGTRLLVL.

This chain connects TRBV2 to TRBJ2-5; 10 nucleotides line up with TRBD2. Germline V lookup: CDR1 SNHLY, CDR2 FYNNEI. The CDR3 length is 17 residues. J lost 1 base, V lost 6 bases, and 11 bases had no gene match. In nucleotides, the CDR3 is TGTGCCAGCAGATCCCCCCCGGGACTAGCGTTCCAAGAGACCCAGTACTTC. Translated: CASRSPPGLAFQETQYF.

This clone was counted only a few times. The CDR3 here is CASMLAAMNTEAFF. In DNA, the CDR3 is TGTGCCAGCATGCTCGCGGCTATGAACACTGAAGCTTTCTTT. The J gene is TRBJ1-1, the V gene TRBV7-9; D ambiguous. Trimming cost V 7 bases and J 0 bases, with 12 bases left between them. The CDR3 totals 14 residues. Germline CDR1 and CDR2: SEHNR and FQNEAQ (reference sequence).

This clone has more than one count but fewer than ten. The gene calls are TRBV7-9 and TRBJ1-2, with 7 bases aligning to TRBD1. V dropped 4 bases and J dropped 6; count of bases not matched to a gene: 2. Per germline, CDR1 SEHNR and CDR2 FQNEAQ (reference sequence). The CDR3 spans 12 residues. The CDR3 DNA sequence: TGTGCCAGCAGCTCAGACAGGGATGGCTACACCTTC. This translates into CASSSDRDGYTF. The whole variable domain, remainder taken from reference TRBV7-9 and TRBJ1-2, is DTGVSQNPRHKITKRGQNVTFRCDPISEHNRLYWYRQTLGQGPEFLTYFQNEAQLEKSRLLSDRFSAERPKGSFSTLEIQRTEQGDSAMYLCASSSDRDGYTFGSGTRLTVV.

The table lists this clone with a few counts. The chain has TRBV7-2 and TRBJ1-1; D gene unclear. Per the germline V gene, CDR1 is SGHTA and CDR2 is FQGNSA. The CDR3 is 14 residues long. The V and J ends lost 6 bases and 1 base respectively, with 12 bases between them. CDR3 amino acids: CASRPLGRNTEAFF. As DNA, the CDR3 is TGTGCCAGCAGACCCTTGGGGAGGAACACTGAAGCTTTCTTT.

CDR3: CASHRGTIYNEQFF. The CDR3 bases are TGTGCCAGCCACCGCGGGACTATCTACAATGAGCAGTTCTTC. This rearrangement joins TRBV28 to TRBJ2-1; 7 bases agree with TRBD2. CDR3 size: 14 residues. Germline V gene lookup returns CDR1 MDHEN and CDR2 SYDVKM. The V gene end was trimmed by 8 bases and the J gene end by 3 bases; junction bases not matched to a gene: 7.

This chain uses TRBV4-2 with TRBJ2-3, with D possibly TRBD2 on 6 matching bases. Germline V gives CDR1 LGHNA, CDR2 YNFKEQ. The CDR3 runs to 15 residues. V was cut by 4 bases and J by 2 bases, with 13 bases left in between. The chain's CDR3 is CASSPQTRFTDTQYF. The CDR3 bases are TGTGCCAGCAGCCCGCAGACTAGGTTCACAGATACGCAGTATTTT.

The V gene is TRBV14, the J gene TRBJ2-3, with TRBD2 matching 13 bases. Trimming removed 5 bases from V and 4 bases from J; junction bases left unmatched: 9. In germline, CDR1 is SGHDN, CDR2 FVKESK. CDR3 length: 17 amino acids. Here the CDR3 DNA reads TGTGCCAGCAGCTACTCTCGGACTAGCGGGGGCCCAGATACGCAGTATTTT. Protein: CASSYSRTSGGPDTQYF. Complete variable domain (other parts from reference TRBV14 and TRBJ2-3): EAGVTQFPSHSVIEKGQTVTLRCDPISGHDNLYWYRRVMGKEIKFLLHFVKESKQDESGMPNNRFLAERTGGTYSTLKVQPAELEDSGVYFCASSYSRTSGGPDTQYFGPGTRLTVL.

The chain carries TRBV2 and TRBJ2-3; TRBD1 is a possible D gene (5 bases). CDR3 length equals 13 residues. The germline CDR1 and CDR2 sequences are SNHLY and FYNNEI. The V gene lost 5 bases and the J gene lost 4 bases, with 10 bases spanning the gap. CDR3 amino acids: CASSTDRADTQYF. CDR3 nucleotides: TGTGCCAGCAGTACCGACAGAGCAGATACGCAGTATTTT.

This clone was detected a few times. The chain has TRBV19 and TRBJ1-1; the match to TRBD1 covers 8 bases. Germline V CDR1 and CDR2: LNHDA, SQIVND (reference sequence). This CDR3 is 15 amino acids long. V dropped 4 bases and J dropped 0; count of bases not matched to a gene: 4. The CDR3 here is CASSTRTGLNTEAFF. CDR3 in DNA: TGTGCCAGTAGTACCCGGACAGGGCTGAACACTGAAGCTTTCTTT.

This rearrangement joins TRBV9 to TRBJ2-7; 8 bases match TRBD1. With V trimmed by 3 bases and J by 6 bases, 5 bases remained unmatched. Germline V lookup: CDR1 SGDLS, CDR2 YYNGEE. The CDR3 runs 13 residues. CDR3 region: CASSATTGAEQYF. CDR3 in DNA: TGTGCCAGCAGCGCCACGACAGGGGCCGAGCAGTACTTC.

The chain carries TRBV11-2 and TRBJ1-2; 7 bases are shared with TRBD1. V dropped 3 bases and J dropped 6; count of bases not matched to a gene: 4. Germline V gene lookup returns CDR1 SGHAT and CDR2 FQNNGV. CDR3 length: 13 amino acids. CDR3 in amino acids: CASSFRQGNGYTF. The DNA of the CDR3 is TGTGCCAGCAGCTTCCGACAGGGTAATGGCTACACCTTC.

This sequence joins TRBV5-1 and TRBJ2-3; the D is unclear. Germline CDR1 reads SGHRS; CDR2 reads YFSETQ. This CDR3 comprises 14 residues. V was pared by 0 bases and J by 2 bases, with 7 bases between. The CDR3 here is CASSLGAVTDTQYF. CDR3 DNA: TGCGCCAGCAGCTTGGGGGCAGTCACAGATACGCAGTATTTT.

The table lists this clone with a few counts. This CDR3 is CASAPPAEWIYNEQFF. In DNA, the CDR3 is TGTGCTAGTGCTCCACCAGCGGAGTGGATTTACAATGAGCAGTTCTTC. This rearrangement joins TRBV12-5 to TRBJ2-1; TRBD2 is a possible D gene (5 bases). This CDR3 has 16 residues. The V end was cut by 7 bases, the J end by 4 bases, with 20 bases between. Looked up from germline, CDR1 is LGHNT and CDR2 is FRNRAP.

The table lists this clone with a few counts. The genes are TRBV30 and TRBJ2-1; 9 bases align to TRBD2. Germline V CDR1 and CDR2: GTSNPN, SVGIG (reference sequence). Unmatched junction bases numbered 7, after V lost 0 bases and J lost 7 bases. The CDR3 contains 15 residues. CDR3 nucleotides: TGTGCCTGGAGTGTACGAGGGACTAGCCCTAATGAGCAGTTCTTC. Translating gives CAWSVRGTSPNEQFF.

The genes are TRBV5-1 and TRBJ2-1; 10 nucleotides match TRBD2. The CDR3 has 16 amino acids. Trimming at V came to 4 bases and at J to 3 bases, leaving 7 bases not matched to a gene. Germline values: CDR1 SGHRS, CDR2 YFSETQ. This CDR3 reads CASSLTGTSDYNEQFF. In DNA form, the CDR3 reads TGCGCCAGCAGCCTTACCGGGACTAGCGACTACAATGAGCAGTTCTTC.

This clone was seen only a few times. The chain has TRBV9 and TRBJ2-5; no firm D call. Germline CDR1 is SGDLS and CDR2 is YYNGEE. The CDR3 has 14 residues. V was trimmed by 0 bases and J by 5 bases, leaving 11 bases between them. The CDR3 DNA follows: TGTGCCAGCAGCGTAGGGGTAGCTGTGGAGACCCAGTACTTC. Amino acid sequence: CASSVGVAVETQYF.

This clone has more than one count but fewer than ten. The gene calls are TRBV15 and TRBJ1-5; 9 nucleotides align to TRBD1. Germline V gene data show CDR1 as LNHNV and CDR2 as YYDKDF (reference sequence). This CDR3 comprises 15 residues. The J segment lost 2 bases and the V segment lost 4 bases, leaving 3 bases of the junction unmatched. The CDR3 region is CATSIRQGGNQPQHF. The CDR3 DNA follows: TGTGCCACCAGCATTAGACAGGGGGGCAATCAGCCCCAGCATTTT.

V and J are TRBV7-2 and TRBJ2-1; D unresolved. The CDR3 contains 15 residues. The V end was cut by 4 bases, the J end by 0 bases, with 10 bases between. Germline CDR1 and CDR2: SGHTA and FQGNSA. The chain's CDR3 is CASSSRVDSYNEQFF. The CDR3 nucleotides are TGTGCCAGCAGCTCTAGAGTAGACTCCTACAATGAGCAGTTCTTC. Complete variable domain (other parts from reference TRBV7-2 and TRBJ2-1): GAGVSQSPSNKVTEKGKDVELRCDPISGHTALYWYRQSLGQGLEFLIYFQGNSAPDKSGLPSDRFSAERTGGSVSTLTIQRTQQEDSAVYLCASSSRVDSYNEQFFGPGTRLTVL.